The entry below gives a single T cell receptor (beta chain) sequence along with its context. Its antigen is unknown. The CDR3 is made up of 18 amino acids. The germline CDR1 and CDR2 sequences are LGHDT and YNNKEL (reference sequence). V trimming: 6 bases; J trimming: 1 base; junction bases outside the gene matches: 10. This sample stems from a study of blood T cells in healthy people across ages. Using a J-beta primer mix together with a sample-barcoded 5' primer, a second PCR was run for roughly 6 to 11 cycles. TCRdb used MiXCR to reprocess the 5' RACE reads, holding one entry per CDR3 protein. This sample yields some 320,000 distinct CDR3 sequences, of which around 30% are seen a single time; approximately 29% belongs to the top ten. Study-level results: Whereas aged donors had fewer naive CD4+ cells, long-lived donors had more of them and higher diversity. Naive T cell percentage and TCR beta diversity correlated strongly.

Peripheral blood samples of 9 to 10 milliliters were drawn from each donor. The rearrangement joins TRBV3-1 to TRBJ2-6, with TRBD1 matching over 9 bases. The sequencing sample was made of blood. This sequence originates from a woman aged 65 to 85 in good health. CDR3 coding DNA: TGTGCCAGCAGTCCGGGACAGGGTCGATGGTCTGGGGCCAACGTCCTGACTTTC. Protein product: CASSPGQGRWSGANVLTF.